Listed below are T cell receptor beta chains from one sample, sequenced in a study of cytomegalovirus exposure and HLA in healthy donors. Measured with immunoSEQ multiplex PCR; TCRdb has only the in-frame clones, and not every one. Seen here are approximately 110,000 clones, around two thirds observed once, and the top ten hold approximately 3.8%. Source material: PBMCs. These receptors originate from a man aged 25-45 years in good health and CMV-seropositive. CDR3s include the opening cysteine and the closing phenylalanine or tryptophan. Fields, in order: CDR3 DNA, CDR3 protein, V gene, D gene, clone size, J gene. D genes are given only for firm matches. Some rows have no size entry. The others give once, few or many, or a class for an expanded clone.

cdr3_nt: TGTGCCAGCAGCCTTAATCGAGGGGGGGCAGACTTAAGCGAGCAGTACTTC
cdr3_aa: CASSLNRGGADLSEQYF
v_call: TRBV7-6
d_call: NA
clone_size: few
j_call: TRBJ2-7

cdr3_nt: TGTGCCTGGAGTGTCGGGTTGACTAGCAATCAGCCCCAGCATTTT
cdr3_aa: CAWSVGLTSNQPQHF
v_call: TRBV30
d_call: NA
clone_size: NA
j_call: TRBJ1-5

cdr3_nt: TGCGCCAGCAGCTCGACAGGGGAGAGGAGCTACACCTTC
cdr3_aa: CASSSTGERSYTF
v_call: TRBV5-1
d_call: TRBD1
clone_size: NA
j_call: TRBJ1-2

cdr3_nt: TGTGCCAGCAGCCCACTAGCGGGGGGTGGGGCCAACGTCCTGACTTTC
cdr3_aa: CASSPLAGGGANVLTF
v_call: TRBV7-6
d_call: TRBD2
clone_size: NA
j_call: TRBJ2-6

cdr3_nt: TGTGCCAGTCTCCGGGACACTGAAGCTTTCTTT
cdr3_aa: CASLRDTEAFF
v_call: TRBV19
d_call: NA
clone_size: NA
j_call: TRBJ1-1

cdr3_nt: TGTGCCATCAGTGATCAGGTGGCCTCCTACGAGCAGTACTTC
cdr3_aa: CAISDQVASYEQYF
v_call: TRBV10-3
d_call: NA
clone_size: NA
j_call: TRBJ2-7

cdr3_nt: TGCGCCAGCAGCACTGGACAGGGAGCCTACGAGCAGTACTTC
cdr3_aa: CASSTGQGAYEQYF
v_call: TRBV4-1
d_call: TRBD1
clone_size: NA
j_call: TRBJ2-7

cdr3_nt: TGCGCCAGCAGCCCCGGTCCAGGACAAGAGACCCAGTACTTC
cdr3_aa: CASSPGPGQETQYF
v_call: TRBV5-1
d_call: NA
clone_size: NA
j_call: TRBJ2-5

cdr3_nt: TGTGCCAGTAGTGTACAGGGGGGGAACACTGAAGCTTTCTTT
cdr3_aa: CASSVQGGNTEAFF
v_call: TRBV19
d_call: TRBD1
clone_size: once
j_call: TRBJ1-1

cdr3_nt: TGTGCCAGCAGCTTGCAGGGGGATCAGCCCCAGCATTTT
cdr3_aa: CASSLQGDQPQHF
v_call: TRBV7-9
d_call: TRBD1
clone_size: few
j_call: TRBJ1-5

cdr3_nt: TGCGCCAGCAGCCGACAGGGGACTGGAGAGACCCAGTACTTC
cdr3_aa: CASSRQGTGETQYF
v_call: TRBV5-1
d_call: TRBD1
clone_size: NA
j_call: TRBJ2-5

cdr3_nt: TGCGCCAGCAGCTCCGGGACAGTCTTTACTAACTATGGCTACACCTTC
cdr3_aa: CASSSGTVFTNYGYTF
v_call: TRBV5-1
d_call: TRBD1
clone_size: NA
j_call: TRBJ1-2